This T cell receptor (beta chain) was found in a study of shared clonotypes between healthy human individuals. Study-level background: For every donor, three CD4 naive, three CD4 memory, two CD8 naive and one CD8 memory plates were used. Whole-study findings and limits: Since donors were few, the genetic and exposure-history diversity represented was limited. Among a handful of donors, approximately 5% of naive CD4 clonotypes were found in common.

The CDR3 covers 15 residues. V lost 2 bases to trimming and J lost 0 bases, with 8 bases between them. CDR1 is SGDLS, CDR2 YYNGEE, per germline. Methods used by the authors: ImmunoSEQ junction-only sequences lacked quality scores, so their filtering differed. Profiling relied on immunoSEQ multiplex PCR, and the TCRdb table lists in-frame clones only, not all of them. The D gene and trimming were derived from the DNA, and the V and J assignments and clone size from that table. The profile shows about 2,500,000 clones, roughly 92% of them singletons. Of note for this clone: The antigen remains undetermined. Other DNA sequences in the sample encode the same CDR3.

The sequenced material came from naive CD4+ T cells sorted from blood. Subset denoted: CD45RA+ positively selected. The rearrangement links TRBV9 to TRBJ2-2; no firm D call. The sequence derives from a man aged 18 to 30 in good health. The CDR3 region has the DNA TGTGCCAGCAGCGTCGGCCAAACGAACACCGGGGAGCTGTTTTTT. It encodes CASSVGQTNTGELFF.